The 20 T cell receptor beta chains listed next were all sequenced from one sample in a study of neurological immune-mediated disorders. MiXCR, run by TCRdb on the 5' RACE reads, gives a single entry per CDR3 protein. The sample lists about 50,000 distinct CDR3 sequences, over 8% occurring once. Time point here: longitudinal time-point 1 (baseline). The sample was PBMCs. These receptor sequences come from a woman between 40 and 50 years old in good health.

This clonotype was counted ten times or more. The chain links TRBV5-1 to TRBJ2-7, with TRBD1 matching 10 bases. The CDR3 loop spans 15 amino acids. Per germline, CDR1 SGHRS and CDR2 YFSETQ. Trimming at V came to 0 bases and at J to 5 bases, leaving 5 bases not matched to a gene. DNA of the CDR3: TGCGCCAGCAGCTTGGGGGACAGGGGAGTCGACGAGCAGTACTTC. Residues: CASSLGDRGVDEQYF.

This clonotype was counted many times. The CDR3 DNA reads TGTGCCATCAGTGATGAACGGCCGCAAAGAGCTTTCTTT. Amino acids: CAISDERPQRAFF. This sequence joins TRBV10-3 and TRBJ1-1; D is ambiguous. Trimming stripped 3 bases from V and 10 bases from J, with 15 bases between. The germline V gene encodes CDR1 ENHRY and CDR2 SYGVKD. This CDR3 region has 13 residues.

This clonotype was observed a few times. V usage is TRBV6-5 and J usage is TRBJ2-6, with a weak D call TRBD2 (5 bases). The CDR3 length is 15 residues. In germline, CDR1 is MNHEY, CDR2 SVGAGI. V was trimmed by 7 bases and J by 1 base, leaving 11 bases between them. The CDR3 bases are TGTGCCAGCACCGACCGCGGGTCTGGGGCCAACGTCCTGACTTTC. Translating it yields CASTDRGSGANVLTF.

The chain carries TRBV18 and TRBJ2-3; D ambiguous. V shed 4 bases and J shed 2 bases, with 13 bases lying between them. The CDR3 covers 15 residues. Germline assignment: CDR1 KGHSH and CDR2 LQKENI. The CDR3 loop is CASSLTWYPTDTQYF. Written as DNA, the CDR3 is TGTGCCAGCTCACTCACGTGGTACCCCACAGATACGCAGTATTTT.

This clonotype was seen ten or more times. This chain links TRBV7-6 with TRBJ1-4; D is unclear. The germline V and J ends were trimmed by 5 bases and 10 bases, with 14 bases remaining between them. The length of the CDR3 is 13 residues. CDR1 and CDR2 (germline): SGHVS, FNYEAQ. The CDR3 loop reads CASSPVEWGKLFF. Here the CDR3 DNA reads TGTGCCAGCAGCCCGGTTGAGTGGGGAAAACTGTTTTTT.

This clonotype was counted at least ten times. V is TRBV7-2 and J is TRBJ2-5; maybe TRBD1 (6 bases). The CDR3 spans 15 residues. Germline V gene sequence: CDR1 SGHTA, CDR2 FQGNSA. V dropped 3 bases and J dropped 5 bases, with 16 bases sitting between them. CDR3 protein: CASSLTRTRGETQYF. CDR3 coding DNA: TGTGCCAGCAGCTTGACCAGGACGAGGGGGGAGACCCAGTACTTC.

This clonotype was recorded many times. The chain recombines TRBV4-3 with TRBJ2-7, with D uncertain. The CDR3 has 14 residues. V lost 1 base to trimming and J lost 3 bases, with 10 bases between them. The germline CDR1 and CDR2 sequences are LGHNA and YSLEER. The CDR3 loop reads CASSQGVGHYEQYF. The CDR3 region has the DNA TGCGCCAGCAGCCAAGGTGTCGGCCACTACGAGCAGTACTTC.

This clonotype was found many times. This chain connects TRBV5-1 to TRBJ1-5, with 10 nucleotides matching TRBD1. V trimming: 4 bases; J trimming: 4 bases; junction bases outside the gene matches: 2. The CDR3 is 14 amino acids. Germline assignment: CDR1 SGHRS and CDR2 YFSETQ. In nucleotides, the CDR3 is TGCGCCAGCAGCAAGGGACAGGGGAATCAGCCCCAGCATTTT. Protein sequence: CASSKGQGNQPQHF.

This chain connects TRBV10-3 to TRBJ1-5; D not certain. The CDR3 runs to 14 residues. Germline V gene data show CDR1 as ENHRY and CDR2 as SYGVKD. With 4 bases removed from V and 1 base from J, the gap between germline ends came to 8 bases. Here the CDR3 DNA reads TGTGCCATCAGTGCCGGGGAAAGCAATCAGCCCCAGCATTTT. This translates into CAISAGESNQPQHF.

This chain links TRBV7-6 with TRBJ2-7, with 7 nucleotides matching TRBD1. The CDR3 has 13 residues. V lost 2 bases, J lost 12 bases, and 10 bases stayed unmatched. Germline V lookup: CDR1 SGHVS, CDR2 FNYEAQ. The CDR3 here is CASSLTLSGGWYF. The CDR3, as DNA: TGTGCCAGCAGCTTAACCTTATCAGGGGGATGGTACTTC.

This clonotype was counted at least ten times. This chain joins TRBV18 and TRBJ2-7, with D perhaps TRBD1 (6 bases). CDR1 is KGHSH, CDR2 LQKENI, per germline. The CDR3 covers 15 residues. V lost 0 bases and J lost 6, with 15 bases in between. The DNA for the CDR3 is TGTGCCAGCTCACCACCGTGGGGTCAGGGGCGCGAGCAGTACTTC. Encoded protein: CASSPPWGQGREQYF. The whole variable domain, remainder taken from reference TRBV18 and TRBJ2-7, is NAGVMQNPRHLVRRRGQEARLRCSPMKGHSHVYWYRQLPEEGLKFMVYLQKENIIDESGMPKERFSAEFPKEGPSILRIQQVVRGDSAAYFCASSPPWGQGREQYFGPGTRLTVT.

This clonotype was seen ten or more times. V gene TRBV24-1 combines with J gene TRBJ1-2; D is undetermined. V was shortened by 2 bases and J by 8 bases, with 14 bases between the two germline ends. The CDR3 loop spans 14 amino acids. Germline CDR1 and CDR2: KGHDR and SFDVKD. The CDR3 DNA reads TGTGCCACCAGTGATTCCGACACTTATGGAGGCTACACCTTC. It translates to CATSDSDTYGGYTF.

This clonotype came up many times. This chain links TRBV6-5 with TRBJ1-2, with D maybe TRBD1 (6 bases). Germline CDR1 MNHEY, CDR2 SVGAGI. The CDR3 has 14 residues. The V and J ends lost 6 bases and 4 bases respectively, with 15 bases between them. For the CDR3, the DNA is TGTGCCAGCAGGTACAGGGAAGAAAGCTATGGCTACACCTTC. It is translated as CASRYREESYGYTF.

This clonotype appeared many times. V and J are TRBV5-1 and TRBJ1-1, with D hard to call. Trimming took 0 bases from V and 5 from J, leaving 14 bases between them. Germline lookup yields CDR1 SGHRS and CDR2 YFSETQ. The length of the CDR3 is 15 residues. CDR3 loop: CASSLGSFSGTEAFF. The CDR3 DNA follows: TGCGCCAGCAGCTTGGGGTCCTTCTCCGGGACTGAAGCTTTCTTT.

The genes are TRBV5-1 and TRBJ2-7; 7 bases are a match to TRBD1. The V segment lost 4 bases and the J segment 6 bases; nucleotides outside the gene matches: 7. Germline V CDR1 and CDR2: SGHRS, YFSETQ. This CDR3 region has 13 residues. This CDR3 reads CASSPQTGREQYF. The CDR3 DNA sequence: TGCGCCAGCAGCCCTCAGACAGGGCGCGAGCAGTACTTC.

This clonotype was seen ten or more times. V and J are TRBV6-2 or TRBV6-3 and TRBJ1-5; D is ambiguous. The CDR3 covers 15 residues. In germline, CDR1 is MNHEY, CDR2 SVGEGT. V was shortened by 7 bases and J by 3 bases, with 16 bases between the two germline ends. This chain's CDR3 is CASTSLRRNNQPQHF. CDR3 in DNA: TGTGCCAGCACCTCCCTAAGGCGGAACAATCAGCCCCAGCATTTT.

This clonotype has a count of ten or more. V usage is TRBV10-3 and J usage is TRBJ2-1; D could derive from TRBD1 or TRBD2 (7 bases each). CDR3 length: 14 amino acids. V dropped 7 bases and J dropped 7 bases, with 17 bases sitting between them. CDR1 and CDR2 from the germline V gene are ENHRY and SYGVKD. The CDR3 DNA sequence: TGTGCCATCAACCACAGGCAGGGGGGGAATGAGCAGTTCTTC. Residues: CAINHRQGGNEQFF.

This clonotype was observed at least ten times. V and J are TRBV19 and TRBJ1-1; D not resolved. Deletions cut 9 bases from V and 4 bases from J, with 15 bases between. CDR3 length: 13 residues. CDR1 is LNHDA and CDR2 is SQIVND in the germline V gene (reference sequence). This CDR3 is CASIGFPRTEAFF. CDR3 DNA: TGTGCCAGCATAGGGTTTCCGCGCACTGAAGCTTTCTTT. Using reference TRBV19 and TRBJ1-1 for the parts outside the CDR3, the full variable domain is DGGITQSPKYLFRKEGQNVTLSCEQNLNHDAMYWYRQDPGQGLRLIYYSQIVNDFQKGDIAEGYSVSREKKESFPLTVTSAQKNPTAFYLCASIGFPRTEAFFGQGTRLTVV.

This clonotype came up many times. The V call is TRBV4-2, the J call TRBJ2-6; perhaps TRBD1 as D (6 bases). Per the germline V gene, CDR1 is LGHNA and CDR2 is YNFKEQ. Trimming shortened V by 4 bases and J by 1 base, and 14 bases separated the two germline ends. CDR3 length: 17 amino acids. The CDR3 here is CASSPGGRASGANVLTF. For the CDR3, the DNA is TGTGCCAGCAGCCCTGGGGGCAGAGCGTCTGGGGCCAACGTCCTGACTTTC.

In this sample, this clonotype turned up many times. The gene calls are TRBV20-1 and TRBJ1-1; TRBD1 matches 8 bases. CDR1 is DFQATT, CDR2 SNEGSKA, per germline (reference sequence). J was trimmed by 4 bases and V by 6 bases; bases with no gene match: 10. The CDR3 runs to 14 residues. The DNA for the CDR3 is TGCAGTGCCTTCGACAGGGGAGGAGGCACTGAAGCTTTCTTT. Translated: CSAFDRGGGTEAFF.